This T cell receptor (beta chain) was found in a study of cytomegalovirus exposure and HLA in healthy donors. About this clone itself: Its antigen is currently unknown.

Study-level results: Associated with HLA alleles at 0.05 false discovery rate in a later analysis were around 15,000 TCR beta sequences. HLA restriction was apparent for most CMV-associated TCR beta chains in a later analysis.

With 6 bases removed from V and 5 bases from J, the gap between germline ends came to 14 bases. The germline V gene has CDR1 MNHNY and CDR2 SVGAGI (reference sequence). The CDR3 runs 13 residues. With 60 Vbeta and 13 Jbeta primers, the PCR was carried out. The repertoire was sequenced with immunoSEQ multiplex PCR; TCRdb's copy has only in-frame clones and lacks some. The data contain fewer than 200,000 clones, 80% to 90% of them singletons. The donors gave bone marrow, and they were healthy. Though nominally healthy at sampling, donors likely had unrecorded immune exposures. This sequence originates from a young woman in good health and CMV-seropositive. The material sequenced was PBMCs. V gene TRBV6-6 combines with J gene TRBJ2-7; weak D call: TRBD2 (6 bases). In DNA form, the CDR3 reads TGTGCCAGCAGAACCTCGGGAGAGCACGAGCAGTACTTC. This gives the protein CASRTSGEHEQYF.